Reported below is one T cell receptor (beta chain). As yet, its antigen is unknown. This record belongs to a study of OX40 agonist ivuxolimab in advanced cancers. Study details: Three patients, one with hepatocellular carcinoma and two with cutaneous melanoma, achieved partial responses. General study results and limits: Clonal expansion from baseline to week 6 occurred in both CD4+ and CD8+ T cells.

Produced via immunoSEQ multiplex PCR; TCRdb's table is partial and in-frame only. The data contain more than 55,000 clones, 65% to 85% of them singletons. V was trimmed by 1 base and J by 10 bases, leaving 13 bases between them. This CDR3 region has 13 residues. The germline gives CDR1 LNHNV, CDR2 YYDKDF (reference sequence). This chain connects TRBV15 to TRBJ1-1; no clear D. The TCR originated in an adult with an advanced solid tumor such as melanoma, head and neck, liver or kidney cancer. Specimen: CD4+ or CD8+ T cells sorted from blood, collected in a trial of the OX40 agonist ivuxolimab. The CDR3 loop is CATSRVVALGAFF. The CDR3 nucleotides are TGTGCCACCAGCAGAGTCGTAGCACTGGGAGCTTTCTTT.